Each of the 31 T cell receptor beta chains below was sequenced from the same sample in a study of blood T cell repertoires in COVID-19. Method: immunoSEQ multiplex PCR; TCRdb's copy keeps in-frame clones and lacks some. Among approximately 340,000 clones listed, roughly 92% were seen once. Sequenced material: PBMCs or T cells enriched from blood (not recorded which). All receptors derive from a woman aged 40-49 years who had been exposed to COVID-19.

The chain employs TRBV6-5 and TRBJ2-1, with 13 bases matching TRBD2. This CDR3 contains 15 residues. The germline V gene has CDR1 MNHEY and CDR2 SVGAGI. The V and J ends lost 8 bases and 8 bases, in that order; junction bases with no gene match: 9. The CDR3 bases are TGTGCCAGCCCGCTCTGGGGACTAGCGGGATATGAGCAGTTCTTC. Its translation: CASPLWGLAGYEQFF.

As DNA, the CDR3 is TGTGCCAGCAGCTTATGGGCAGGGGACACTGAAGCTTTCTTT. Residues: CASSLWAGDTEAFF. The V call is TRBV7-3, the J call TRBJ1-1; the D gene is possibly TRBD1 (6 bases). Germline-derived CDR1 and CDR2 are SGHTA and FQGTGA. The CDR3 is made up of 14 amino acids. V was cut by 2 bases and J by 3 bases, with 10 bases left in between.

V is TRBV12-3 or TRBV12-4 and J is TRBJ2-2, with D unclear. V lost 8 bases, J lost 4 bases, and 5 bases lay in between. The CDR3 has 11 residues. CDR3 amino acids: CASRVTGELFF. The CDR3 region has the DNA TGTGCCAGCCGCGTCACCGGGGAGCTGTTTTTT.

Only one count was recorded for this clone. V gene TRBV3-1 (or the pseudogene TRBV3-2) combines with J gene TRBJ2-5, with a possible D match to TRBD1 (5 bases). Trimming removed 1 base at V and 5 bases at J, with 14 bases between. The CDR3 is made up of 15 amino acids. Germline CDR1 and CDR2: LGHDT and YNNKEL (reference sequence). In DNA, the CDR3 is TGTGCCAGCAGCCAAGTTACGCAGGGAAATGAGACCCAGTACTTC. It is translated as CASSQVTQGNETQYF.

This rearrangement joins TRBV27 to TRBJ1-1, with a tentative D call TRBD1 (6 bases). V lost 0 bases and J 0 bases, leaving 11 bases between the germline ends. Germline V gives CDR1 MNHEY, CDR2 SMNVEV (reference sequence). CDR3 length: 16 residues. CDR3 sequence: CASSLSPGALNTEAFF. The CDR3 DNA sequence: TGTGCCAGCAGTTTATCGCCAGGGGCCCTGAACACTGAAGCTTTCTTT.

The rearrangement uses TRBV18 and TRBJ1-6, with D perhaps TRBD1 (6 bases). Germline V gives CDR1 KGHSH, CDR2 LQKENI. Trimming removed 0 bases at V and 13 bases at J, with 13 bases between. The CDR3 extends over 14 amino acids. In DNA, the CDR3 is TGTGCCAGCTCACCACCGGGGGGGCCCAACCCCCTCCACTTT. It translates to CASSPPGGPNPLHF.

The CDR3: CATSVGQAYGYTF. The CDR3, as DNA: TGTGCCACCAGTGTGGGACAGGCCTATGGCTACACCTTC. This chain links TRBV24-1 with TRBJ1-2; 8 nucleotides align to TRBD1. The CDR3 spans 13 residues. Trimming removed 5 bases from V and 4 bases from J; junction bases left unmatched: 2. Germline CDR1 and CDR2: KGHDR and SFDVKD.

The chain couples TRBV19 to TRBJ1-5; D ambiguous. Germline V gene lookup returns CDR1 LNHDA and CDR2 SQIVND (reference sequence). The CDR3 length is 15 residues. The V and J ends lost 6 bases and 1 base respectively, with 13 bases between them. DNA of the CDR3: TGTGCCAGTAGCGCGGGGAGAAGAAGCAATCAGCCCCAGCATTTT. This sequence encodes CASSAGRRSNQPQHF.

The rearrangement uses TRBV18 and TRBJ1-6; no clear D gene. The ends were cut back, 5 bases at V and 10 bases at J, with 15 bases in the middle. The CDR3 has 14 amino acids. Germline V gene sequence: CDR1 KGHSH, CDR2 LQKENI. CDR3 sequence (DNA): TGTGCCAGCTCATCGATCCGGGAGGGATCACCCCTCCACTTT. This gives the protein CASSSIREGSPLHF.

The chain recombines TRBV19 with TRBJ1-1; unclear D gene. Trimming shortened V by 7 bases and J by 11 bases, and 14 bases separated the two germline ends. The germline CDR1 and CDR2 sequences are LNHDA and SQIVND (reference sequence). The CDR3 has 11 residues. The CDR3 spells CASKSWADAFF. In DNA form, the CDR3 reads TGTGCCAGTAAATCTTGGGCCGACGCTTTCTTT.

The chain links TRBV27 to TRBJ1-5, with 8 bases matching TRBD1. J lost 1 base, V lost 8 bases, and 16 bases had no gene match. CDR1 MNHEY and CDR2 SMNVEV come from the germline V gene (reference sequence). There are 18 residues in the CDR3. The CDR3, as DNA: TGTGCCAGCCGACCCCGACAGGGGACCCATCAGAGCAATCAGCCCCAGCATTTT. Its protein is CASRPRQGTHQSNQPQHF.

This clone appeared a single time. The rearrangement links TRBV7-2 to TRBJ2-1; 8 bases are a match to TRBD2. Germline V lookup: CDR1 SGHTA, CDR2 FQGNSA. This CDR3 is built from 18 residues. Germline trimming cut 5 bases from V and 8 bases from J; bases unmatched to any gene: 20. CDR3 region: CASSLGVAGSLGIDEQFF. In DNA form, the CDR3 reads TGTGCCAGCAGCCTCGGGGTAGCGGGGTCTTTAGGTATCGATGAGCAGTTCTTC.

The genes are TRBV24-1 and TRBJ1-2; D is undetermined. This CDR3 has 16 residues. Trimming pared 3 bases from V and 8 bases from J, leaving 21 bases between. Germline V gene sequence: CDR1 KGHDR, CDR2 SFDVKD. CDR3 nucleotides: TGTGCCACCAGTGATACCTACGACGACCCGCCGGGAGGCTACACCTTC. This encodes CATSDTYDDPPGGYTF.

This rearrangement joins TRBV5-1 to TRBJ1-1; 8 bases fit TRBD1. J gave up 5 bases and V 7 bases, and 7 bases lay outside the gene matches. The CDR3 is made up of 13 amino acids. Germline V gene lookup returns CDR1 SGHRS and CDR2 YFSETQ. The CDR3 region has the DNA TGCGCCAGCTTCGCAGGGGGCGCGACTGAAGCTTTCTTT. It encodes CASFAGGATEAFF. The full variable domain, its missing parts supplied by reference TRBV5-1 and TRBJ1-1, is KAGVTQTPRYLIKTRGQQVTLSCSPISGHRSVSWYQQTPGQGLQFLFEYFSETQRNKGNFPGRFSGRQFSNSRSEMNVSTLELGDSALYLCASFAGGATEAFFGQGTRLTVV.

The chain has TRBV14 and TRBJ1-1; D uncertain. The CDR3 runs to 16 residues. V shed 0 bases and J shed 0 bases, with 11 bases lying between them. Germline-derived CDR1 and CDR2 are SGHDN and FVKESK. The CDR3 region has the DNA TGTGCCAGCAGCCAAGATTATGGACTCATGAACACTGAAGCTTTCTTT. Its protein product is CASSQDYGLMNTEAFF. Full variable domain (rest looked up from reference TRBV14 and TRBJ1-1): EAGVTQFPSHSVIEKGQTVTLRCDPISGHDNLYWYRRVMGKEIKFLLHFVKESKQDESGMPNNRFLAERTGGTYSTLKVQPAELEDSGVYFCASSQDYGLMNTEAFFGQGTRLTVV.

J is TRBJ1-6 and V is TRBV3-1 (or the pseudogene TRBV3-2); D may be TRBD1 (6 bases). Germline-derived CDR1 and CDR2 are LGHDT and YNNKEL (reference sequence). The CDR3 has 14 residues. With 3 bases removed from V and 7 bases from J, the gap between germline ends came to 10 bases. CDR3 nucleotides: TGTGCCAGCAGCCAGGGGGCGAGGAATTCACCCCTCCACTTT. Translating it yields CASSQGARNSPLHF.

The genes are TRBV5-1 and TRBJ2-1; 7 nucleotides line up with TRBD2. Losses at the gene ends were 4 bases for V and 8 bases for J; bases not matched to a gene: 6. The CDR3 length is 13 residues. CDR1 and CDR2 from the germline V gene are SGHRS and YFSETQ. The CDR3 region is CASSHRGDDEQFF. In nucleotides, the CDR3 is TGCGCCAGCAGCCACCGGGGGGACGATGAGCAGTTCTTC. Complete variable domain (other parts from reference TRBV5-1 and TRBJ2-1): KAGVTQTPRYLIKTRGQQVTLSCSPISGHRSVSWYQQTPGQGLQFLFEYFSETQRNKGNFPGRFSGRQFSNSRSEMNVSTLELGDSALYLCASSHRGDDEQFFGPGTRLTVL.

J is TRBJ2-7 and V is TRBV5-6; 9 bases match TRBD1. This CDR3 is 18 amino acids long. With V trimmed by 3 bases and J by 2 bases, 15 bases remained unmatched. Per germline, CDR1 SGHDT and CDR2 YYEEEE. The CDR3 loop reads CASSSLADRWDRAYEQYF. In DNA form, the CDR3 reads TGTGCCAGCAGCTCCCTGGCCGACCGTTGGGACAGGGCCTACGAGCAGTACTTC.

This clone was recorded only once. The V gene is TRBV12-3 or TRBV12-4, the J gene TRBJ1-2; D gene unclear. CDR3 length equals 12 residues. Deletions cut 6 bases from V and 4 bases from J, with 9 bases between. The CDR3 sequence is CASSRLLYGYTF. The DNA for the CDR3 is TGTGCCAGCAGCCGACTGCTCTATGGCTACACCTTC.

In its sample, this clone was seen once. The gene calls are TRBV25-1 and TRBJ1-2, with D perhaps TRBD1 (6 bases). The CDR3 is made up of 15 amino acids. The germline V and J ends were trimmed by 1 base and 8 bases, with 17 bases remaining between them. Germline V gives CDR1 MGHDK, CDR2 SYGVNS. The CDR3 DNA reads as TGTGCCAGCAGTGAATCCCCTACAGGGCTAAGGGGCTACACCTTC. This codes for CASSESPTGLRGYTF.

This chain connects TRBV29-1 to TRBJ1-1, with unresolved D. CDR3 size: 13 residues. Germline values: CDR1 SQVTM, CDR2 ANQGSEA. The ends were cut back, 6 bases at V and 4 bases at J, with 15 bases in the middle. The DNA of the CDR3 is TGCAGCGTCCAAGGGCCCGGGAGCACTGAAGCTTTCTTT. Protein product: CSVQGPGSTEAFF.

This clone was picked up a small number of times. V gene TRBV19 combines with J gene TRBJ2-2; D call uncertain. V lost 7 bases and J 8 bases, leaving 17 bases between the germline ends. CDR3 length equals 14 residues. Germline CDR1 and CDR2: LNHDA and SQIVND (reference sequence). The CDR3 DNA is TGTGCCAGTACAGGCGCCACATCTACTGGGGAGCTGTTTTTT. Translation gives CASTGATSTGELFF.

The chain employs TRBV18 and TRBJ1-1; D unclear. With 5 bases removed from V and 0 bases from J, the gap between germline ends came to 7 bases. This CDR3 region has 13 residues. The germline V gene encodes CDR1 KGHSH and CDR2 LQKENI. The CDR3 region has the DNA TGTGCCAGCTCAGTTCAGATGAACACTGAAGCTTTCTTT. Amino acid sequence: CASSVQMNTEAFF. Using reference TRBV18 and TRBJ1-1 for the parts outside the CDR3, the full variable domain is NAGVMQNPRHLVRRRGQEARLRCSPMKGHSHVYWYRQLPEEGLKFMVYLQKENIIDESGMPKERFSAEFPKEGPSILRIQQVVRGDSAAYFCASSVQMNTEAFFGQGTRLTVV.

The table lists this clone with a few counts. The V gene is TRBV7-9, the J gene TRBJ2-7; D gene unclear. V shed 3 bases and J shed 1 base, with 7 bases lying between them. Germline loops: CDR1 SEHNR, CDR2 FQNEAQ (reference sequence). The CDR3 consists of 13 residues. The CDR3 sequence is CASSLESSYEQYF. CDR3 DNA: TGTGCCAGCAGCTTGGAGAGTTCCTACGAGCAGTACTTC.

The rearrangement joins TRBV10-2 to TRBJ1-1; D is unresolved. Germline CDR1 is WSHSY and CDR2 is SAAADI. Trimming shortened V by 2 bases and J by 5 bases, and 12 bases separated the two germline ends. CDR3 length: 14 amino acids. CDR3 coding DNA: TGCGCCAGCAGTGAGAACCGCAGGATAACTGAAGCTTTCTTT. It codes for CASSENRRITEAFF.

The V gene is TRBV5-6, the J gene TRBJ1-3; tentatively, D is TRBD1 (6 bases). Germline loops: CDR1 SGHDT, CDR2 YYEEEE. CDR3 length: 18 residues. Between the trimmed V and J ends, which lost 2 bases and 2 bases, there was a span of 20 bases. The CDR3 is CASSFQTIKPGAGNTIYF. CDR3 bases: TGTGCCAGCAGCTTCCAAACAATTAAGCCAGGGGCTGGAAACACCATATATTTT.

V gene TRBV21-1 combines with J gene TRBJ1-2. TRBV21-1 is listed as a pseudogene. The CDR3 is made up of 13 amino acids. The CDR3 DNA reads TGTGCCAGCAGCAAACGAGGAGACTATGGCTACACCTTC. Translation gives CASSKRGDYGYTF.

This sequence joins TRBV7-6 and TRBJ2-7; TRBD2 matches 10 bases. J was trimmed by 2 bases and V by 5 bases; bases with no gene match: 9. The germline V gene encodes CDR1 SGHVS and CDR2 FNYEAQ. There are 16 residues in the CDR3. The DNA of the CDR3 is TGTGCCAGCAGCCCTGGGACTAGCGACGGCCCCTACGAGCAGTACTTC. Translation gives CASSPGTSDGPYEQYF.

The chain uses TRBV28 and TRBJ1-5; TRBD1 matches 7 bases. V dropped 2 bases and J dropped 3; count of bases not matched to a gene: 4. CDR1 and CDR2 from the germline V gene are MDHEN and SYDVKM. This CDR3 contains 15 residues. CDR3 residues: CASSLPGTDNQPQHF. The CDR3 bases are TGTGCCAGCAGTTTACCCGGGACAGACAATCAGCCCCAGCATTTT.

The chain has TRBV5-4 and TRBJ2-7; the D gene is possibly TRBD1 (6 bases). V shed 4 bases and J shed 0 bases, with 14 bases lying between them. Germline V gene sequence: CDR1 SGHNT, CDR2 YYREEE (reference sequence). This CDR3 is built from 15 residues. CDR3 in DNA: TGTGCCAGCAGCATGATGGGGGCGACCTCCTACGAGCAGTACTTC. As protein: CASSMMGATSYEQYF.

The CDR3 loop reads CASSQPGGLDNEQFF. CDR3 DNA: TGCGCCAGCAGCCAACCCGGAGGGCTTGACAATGAGCAGTTCTTC. The rearrangement uses TRBV4-1 and TRBJ2-1; TRBD2 is a possible D gene (6 bases). V dropped 2 bases and J dropped 5 bases, with 13 bases sitting between them. Germline V gives CDR1 MGHRA, CDR2 YSYEKL. The CDR3 totals 15 residues.